These 15 T cell receptor beta chains were sequenced from one sample in a study of regulatory T cells in long-lasting Graves disease. The time point: persistent/refractory GD, antithyroid drugs over 5 years with positive TRAb. PBMC-extracted RNA yielded the TCR library. Both iRepertoire HTBI primers and Arm-PCR of CDR3 regions were used to build the TCR beta libraries. TCRdb redid the calling of the multiplex PCR reads with MiXCR, one entry per CDR3 protein. The repertoire holds fewer than 450,000 distinct CDR3 sequences, under 25% seen once, with less than 25% in the top ten. Sample: peripheral blood mononuclear cells (PBMCs), taken when the disease was refractory, from a patient treated with antithyroid drugs. The receptor source for this set is a female donor with Graves disease.

In its sample, this clonotype was seen many times. The CDR3 DNA reads as TGTGCCAGCAGTCCTCCGGGACAGGGTCCTGACGAGCAGTACTTC. This codes for CASSPPGQGPDEQYF. The chain is built from TRBV28 and TRBJ2-7, with TRBD1 identical over 9 bases. V lost 5 bases, J lost 5 bases, and 10 bases stayed unmatched. Germline V gene data show CDR1 as MDHEN and CDR2 as SYDVKM. The CDR3 has 15 amino acids.

At least ten counts were recorded for this clonotype. The CDR3 DNA is TGCAGTGCTAGAGATCCCTTGTTGCGGAGCGACGATTGGCCTTACGAGCAGTACTTC. This encodes CSARDPLLRSDDWPYEQYF. The genes are TRBV20-1 and TRBJ2-7; D is uncertain. Trimming cost V 0 bases and J 4 bases, with 28 bases left between them. Germline V gives CDR1 DFQATT, CDR2 SNEGSKA (reference sequence). The CDR3 totals 19 residues.

In this sample, this clonotype turned up a few times. The chain carries TRBV20-1 and TRBJ2-5; unclear D gene. Trimming stripped 3 bases from V and 2 bases from J, with 13 bases between. The CDR3 is 14 amino acids. Per germline, CDR1 DFQATT and CDR2 SNEGSKA (reference sequence). The DNA of the CDR3 is TGCAGTGCTAGCGAGACCTTTATGCAAGAGACCCAGTACTTC. Protein sequence: CSASETFMQETQYF.

This clonotype showed up many times. This chain links TRBV28 with TRBJ1-4; 7 bases agree with TRBD1. Per the germline V gene, CDR1 is MDHEN and CDR2 is SYDVKM. Unmatched junction bases numbered 6, after V lost 5 bases and J lost 3 bases. The CDR3 has 15 residues. In DNA form, the CDR3 reads TGTGCCAGCAGTGCCCGACAGGGTTCTAATGAAAAACTGTTTTTT. It codes for CASSARQGSNEKLFF.

The table lists this clonotype with many counts. The rearrangement links TRBV28 to TRBJ1-2; 7 positions agree with TRBD1. V shed 7 bases, J shed 7 bases, and the junction held 12 bases outside the gene matches. CDR1 is MDHEN and CDR2 is SYDVKM in the germline V gene. The CDR3 covers 14 residues. Here the CDR3 DNA reads TGTGCCAGCACCAAAGGAGGGGGCGCGTTTGGCTACACCTTC. Residues: CASTKGGGAFGYTF.

This clonotype was observed at least ten times. The chain joins TRBV11-2 to TRBJ1-2; D is perhaps TRBD1 (5 bases). This CDR3 spans 15 amino acids. The germline V gene has CDR1 SGHAT and CDR2 FQNNGV. Trimming took 0 bases from V and 4 from J, leaving 12 bases between them. DNA for the CDR3: TGTGCCAGCAGCTTAGAGGGGGGAGGCTTCTATGGCTACACCTTC. Its protein product is CASSLEGGGFYGYTF. Full variable domain (rest looked up from reference TRBV11-2 and TRBJ1-2): EAGVAQSPRYKIIEKRQSVAFWCNPISGHATLYWYQQILGQGPKLLIQFQNNGVVDDSQLPKDRFSAERLKGVDSTLKIQPAKLEDSAVYLCASSLEGGGFYGYTFGSGTRLTVV.

The chain joins TRBV10-2 to TRBJ1-4; TRBD1 matches at 7 bases. Trimming took 7 bases from V and 2 from J; bases not matched to a gene: 7. Germline CDR1 and CDR2: WSHSY and SAAADI. The CDR3 covers 15 residues. As DNA, the CDR3 is TGCGCCAGCAACCCGACAGGGACTACTAATGAAAAACTGTTTTTT. Its protein product is CASNPTGTTNEKLFF.

This clonotype was observed many times. The V and J genes are TRBV3-1 and TRBJ2-5; 8 nucleotides agree with TRBD2. The germline gives CDR1 LGHDT, CDR2 YNNKEL (reference sequence). The J segment lost 2 bases and the V segment lost 6 bases, leaving 8 bases of the junction unmatched. The CDR3 consists of 15 residues. The CDR3 sequence: CASRTREAGQETQYF. For the CDR3, the DNA is TGTGCCAGCAGGACGCGGGAGGCGGGACAAGAGACCCAGTACTTC.

The V call is TRBV6-1, the J call TRBJ1-5; perhaps TRBD1 as D (6 bases). Trimming shortened V by 7 bases and J by 5 bases, and 15 bases separated the two germline ends. The CDR3 covers 14 residues. Germline V CDR1 and CDR2: MNHNS, SASEGT. The CDR3 bases are TGTGCCAGCACCCCCAGGGGCCGGGATCAGCCCCAGCATTTT. Its protein product is CASTPRGRDQPQHF.

This clonotype was seen repeatedly, ten times or more. The junction and the germline gene differ at one end; a read error may be behind it. The chain has TRBV5-1 and TRBJ2-7, with unresolved D. From germline, CDR1 is SGHRS and CDR2 YFSETQ. The CDR3 has 13 residues. The CDR3 is CASSPDGTYEQYF. The CDR3 nucleotides read TGTGCCAGCAGCCCCGACGGCACCTACGAGCAGTACTTC.

This chain uses TRBV27 with TRBJ2-1; 9 nucleotides align to TRBD1. Germline V gene data show CDR1 as MNHEY and CDR2 as SMNVEV (reference sequence). The CDR3 is made up of 14 amino acids. The ends lost 8 bases at V and 0 bases at J; junction bases unmatched: 2. The CDR3 DNA reads TGTGCCAGCGGGACAGGGAGCTCCTACAATGAGCAGTTCTTC. Translation: CASGTGSSYNEQFF.

This chain connects TRBV7-2 to TRBJ2-3; a weak D match, TRBD2 (6 bases). Between the trimmed V and J ends, which lost 1 base and 2 bases, there was a span of 16 bases. From germline, CDR1 is SGHTA and CDR2 FQGNSA. The CDR3 sequence is 17 residues long. The CDR3 region is CASSLDFGSGITDTQYF. The CDR3 DNA is TGTGCCAGCAGCTTAGATTTCGGGAGTGGAATCACAGATACGCAGTATTTT.

This clonotype appeared once. The chain combines TRBV4-1 with TRBJ1-1; a weak D match, TRBD1 (6 bases). V lost 4 bases, J lost 2 bases, and 8 bases lay in between. The CDR3 consists of 13 residues. Germline CDR1 reads MGHRA; CDR2 reads YSYEKL. The CDR3 DNA is TGCGCCAGCAGCCCAGGGGACAACACTGAAGCTTTCTTT. Translation gives CASSPGDNTEAFF.

The J gene is TRBJ1-5, the V gene TRBV6-2 or TRBV6-3, with unresolved D. Germline assignment: CDR1 MNHEY and CDR2 SVGEGT. V was trimmed by 5 bases and J by 9 bases, leaving 11 bases between them. The length of the CDR3 is 12 residues. CDR3 region: CASSDPGGPQHF. DNA of the CDR3: TGTGCCAGCAGTGATCCCGGTGGGCCCCAGCATTTT.

Concerning this clonotype: The CDR3 carries no conserved terminal phenylalanine or tryptophan, so it likely arises from a read error. The DNA is omitted, as the CDR3 cannot be located on it reliably, and the CDR3 follows TCRdb's listing. The chain combines TRBV30 with TRBJ1-2; the D segment call TRBD1 is taken from the table without a DNA check. The CDR3 spans 14 residues, counting both ends. Germline V lookup: CDR1 GTSNPN, CDR2 SVGIG (reference sequence). This CDR3 reads CAWSVRRGQPPPAY.